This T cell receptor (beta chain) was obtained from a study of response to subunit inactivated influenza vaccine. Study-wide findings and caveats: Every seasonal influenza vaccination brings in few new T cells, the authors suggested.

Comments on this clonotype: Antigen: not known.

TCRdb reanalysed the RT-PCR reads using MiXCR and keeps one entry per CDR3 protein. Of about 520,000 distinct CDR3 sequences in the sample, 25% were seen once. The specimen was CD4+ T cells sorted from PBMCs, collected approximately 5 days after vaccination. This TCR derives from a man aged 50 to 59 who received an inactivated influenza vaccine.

This CDR3 is CASSKGQPGTEAFF. CDR3 coding DNA: TGTGCCAGCAGTAAGGGACAGCCCGGCACTGAAGCTTTCTTT. The rearrangement joins TRBV25-1 to TRBJ1-1; 7 positions match TRBD1. CDR3 length: 14 residues. Trimming cost V 5 bases and J 4 bases; bases outside gene matches: 7. In germline, CDR1 is MGHDK, CDR2 SYGVNS.